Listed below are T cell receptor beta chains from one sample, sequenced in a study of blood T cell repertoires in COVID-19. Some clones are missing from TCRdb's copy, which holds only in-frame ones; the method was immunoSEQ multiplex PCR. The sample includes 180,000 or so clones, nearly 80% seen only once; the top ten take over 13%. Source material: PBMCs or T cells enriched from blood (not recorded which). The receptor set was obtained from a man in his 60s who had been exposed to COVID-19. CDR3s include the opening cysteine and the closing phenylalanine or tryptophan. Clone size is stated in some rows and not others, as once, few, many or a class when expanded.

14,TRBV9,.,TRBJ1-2,CASSPRTGVGGYTF
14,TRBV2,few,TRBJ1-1,CASSPRTGTLEAFF
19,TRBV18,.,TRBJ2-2,CASSGFSGSGTMNTGELFF
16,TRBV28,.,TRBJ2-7,CASSPSGFGGSYEQYF
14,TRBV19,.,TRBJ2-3,CASSNRGRGDTQYF
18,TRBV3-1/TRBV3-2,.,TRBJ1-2,CASSQDLGRTGYVAGYTF
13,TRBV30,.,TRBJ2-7,CAWSQDRGYEQYF
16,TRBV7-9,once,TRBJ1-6,CASSPMDRGRGSPLHF
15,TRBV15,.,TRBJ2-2,CATSRGGQGAGELFF
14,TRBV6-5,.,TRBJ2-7,CASSPGTSGYEQYF
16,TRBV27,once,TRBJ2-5,CASSATSGTQKKTQYF
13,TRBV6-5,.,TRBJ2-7,CASTRVSSYEQYF
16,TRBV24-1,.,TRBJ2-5,CATSDFSRQGQETQYF
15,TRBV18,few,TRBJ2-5,CASSPRGGVGETQYF
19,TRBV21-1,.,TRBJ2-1,CASPYGLAGVRGENNEQFF
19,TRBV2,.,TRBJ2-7,CASSELFVVRDRGTYEQYF
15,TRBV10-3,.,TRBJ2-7,CAIRATGTGYNEQYF
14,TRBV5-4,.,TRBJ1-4,CASSLAAGREKLFF
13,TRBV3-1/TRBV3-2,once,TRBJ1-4,CASGPAWNEKLFF
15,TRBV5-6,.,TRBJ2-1,CASSFLWGAGNEQFF
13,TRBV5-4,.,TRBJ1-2,CASSLPTGYGYTF
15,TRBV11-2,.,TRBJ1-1,CASSSSGGPDTEAFF
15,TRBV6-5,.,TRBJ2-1,CASSPRDLPNNEQFF
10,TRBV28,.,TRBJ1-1,CASKLIEAFF
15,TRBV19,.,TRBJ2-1,CASSIATGVYNEQFF
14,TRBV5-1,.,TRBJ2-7,CASSLPGELGEQYF
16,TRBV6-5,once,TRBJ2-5,CASSYSGTAVQETQYF
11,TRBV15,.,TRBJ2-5,CATRRVETQYF
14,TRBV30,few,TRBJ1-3,CAWKATSGGNTIYF
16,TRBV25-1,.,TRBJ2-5,CASSEYVLAGAETQYF
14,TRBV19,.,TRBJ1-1,CASSIRGIKAEAFF
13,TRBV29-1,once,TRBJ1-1,CSVVEQLNTEAFF
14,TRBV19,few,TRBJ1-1,CASSPGAPNTEAFF
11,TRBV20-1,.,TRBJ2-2,CSARNTGELFF
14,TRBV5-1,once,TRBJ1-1,CASRTGEANTEAFF
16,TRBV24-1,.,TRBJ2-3,CATSSHTSGYGDTQYF
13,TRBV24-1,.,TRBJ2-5,CATETGVGETQYF
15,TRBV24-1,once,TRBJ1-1,CATRPPGGANTEAFF
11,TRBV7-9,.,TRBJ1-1,CASSLVETVFF
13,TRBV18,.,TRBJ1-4,CASSERDSEKLFF
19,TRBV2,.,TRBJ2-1,CASSERLAATWGTYNEQFF
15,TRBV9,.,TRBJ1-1,CASSERLGTNTEAFF
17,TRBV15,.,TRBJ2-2,CATSSPWGGQGTGELFF
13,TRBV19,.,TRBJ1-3,CASSAEGGNTIYF
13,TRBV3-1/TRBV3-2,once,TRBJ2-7,CASSPGGGYEQYF
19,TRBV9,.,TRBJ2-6,CASSGTAKSGRKGANVLTF
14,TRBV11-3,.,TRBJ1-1,CASSLYREGPRAFF
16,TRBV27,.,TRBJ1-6,CASRSPGTSLNSPLHF
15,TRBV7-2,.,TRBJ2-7,CASSLVTSGAHEQYF